The 9 T cell receptor beta chains given below trace back to one sample, sequenced in a study of blood T cell repertoires in COVID-19. Assay: immunoSEQ multiplex PCR; the TCRdb copy retains only in-frame clones and omits some. The repertoire consists of more than 40,000 clones, with around 90% occurring once and the leading ten covering roughly 13%. Source material: peripheral blood. These receptors originate from an elderly man with acute or convalescent COVID-19.

The chain is built from TRBV5-1 and TRBJ2-3; D is perhaps TRBD1 (6 bases). The CDR3 contains 17 residues. V shed 4 bases and J shed 3 bases, with 21 bases lying between them. Germline CDR1 and CDR2: SGHRS and YFSETQ. CDR3 sequence: CASSPPQGFMGTDTQYF. The CDR3 bases are TGCGCCAGCAGCCCCCCGCAGGGGTTTATGGGTACAGATACGCAGTATTTT.

This rearrangement joins TRBV19 to TRBJ1-2; maybe TRBD1 (6 bases). Germline V gene lookup returns CDR1 LNHDA and CDR2 SQIVND (reference sequence). With 1 base removed from V and 6 bases from J, the gap between germline ends came to 15 bases. This CDR3 region has 15 residues. CDR3 protein: CASSIGWQGSDGYTF. As DNA, the CDR3 is TGTGCCAGTAGTATAGGGTGGCAGGGGTCGGATGGCTACACCTTC.

In the case of this clone: An end of the junction does not agree with germline; a read error may underlie this. Other DNA sequences of this sample code for an identical CDR3. This chain uses TRBV19 with TRBJ2-3, with a weak D call TRBD2 (7 bases). This CDR3 contains 13 residues. The germline gives CDR1 LNHDA, CDR2 SQIVND (reference sequence). CDR3 protein: CASAPGEGDTQYF. In DNA, the CDR3 is TGCGCCAGTGCGCCAGGGGAGGGAGATACGCAGTATTTT.

V is TRBV20-1 and J is TRBJ1-2; no clear D gene. The CDR3 length is 11 residues. The germline V and J ends were trimmed by 7 bases and 4 bases, with 10 bases remaining between them. CDR1 DFQATT and CDR2 SNEGSKA come from the germline V gene (reference sequence). The CDR3 DNA reads as TGCAGTGTCGAGCATGGCTATGGCTACACCTTC. Translated: CSVEHGYGYTF.

This rearrangement joins TRBV25-1 to TRBJ1-5, with D possibly being TRBD1 (5 bases). The CDR3 totals 13 residues. The germline V gene has CDR1 MGHDK and CDR2 SYGVNS. The V end was cut by 4 bases, the J end by 6 bases, with 10 bases between. The CDR3: CASSVGDSQPQHF. The DNA of the CDR3 is TGTGCCAGCAGTGTAGGGGATTCTCAGCCCCAGCATTTT.

The chain recombines TRBV27 with TRBJ1-5, with D unresolved. V was pared by 8 bases and J by 9 bases, with 14 bases between. The germline CDR1 and CDR2 sequences are MNHEY and SMNVEV (reference sequence). This CDR3 has 12 residues. The CDR3 protein is CASGYGVGPQHF. The CDR3 DNA reads TGTGCCAGCGGTTACGGGGTGGGGCCCCAGCATTTT.

The V and J genes are TRBV4-1 and TRBJ2-2; no firm D call. The CDR3 covers 15 residues. The germline V gene has CDR1 MGHRA and CDR2 YSYEKL. V gave up 6 bases and J gave up 0 bases, with 11 bases separating them. The chain's CDR3 is CASSQIRANTGELFF. The CDR3 DNA sequence: TGCGCCAGCAGTCAAATTCGAGCGAACACCGGGGAGCTGTTTTTT.

The rearrangement links TRBV6-5 to TRBJ2-7; 7 bases match TRBD1. CDR3 size: 14 residues. Germline values: CDR1 MNHEY, CDR2 SVGAGI. The V and J ends lost 5 bases and 2 bases, in that order; junction bases with no gene match: 6. DNA for the CDR3: TGTGCCAGCAGTAGTTCGGGACAGACCTACGAGCAGTACTTC. It specifies CASSSSGQTYEQYF.

The chain joins TRBV6-2 or TRBV6-3 to TRBJ2-4; D unclear. CDR1 and CDR2 (germline): MNHEY, SVGEGT. Deletions cut 5 bases from V and 3 bases from J, with 17 bases between. The CDR3 has 16 residues. CDR3 nucleotides: TGTGCCAGCAGTGCCGCTAGAGATTTGGGCAAAAACATTCAGTACTTC. Translating gives CASSAARDLGKNIQYF.